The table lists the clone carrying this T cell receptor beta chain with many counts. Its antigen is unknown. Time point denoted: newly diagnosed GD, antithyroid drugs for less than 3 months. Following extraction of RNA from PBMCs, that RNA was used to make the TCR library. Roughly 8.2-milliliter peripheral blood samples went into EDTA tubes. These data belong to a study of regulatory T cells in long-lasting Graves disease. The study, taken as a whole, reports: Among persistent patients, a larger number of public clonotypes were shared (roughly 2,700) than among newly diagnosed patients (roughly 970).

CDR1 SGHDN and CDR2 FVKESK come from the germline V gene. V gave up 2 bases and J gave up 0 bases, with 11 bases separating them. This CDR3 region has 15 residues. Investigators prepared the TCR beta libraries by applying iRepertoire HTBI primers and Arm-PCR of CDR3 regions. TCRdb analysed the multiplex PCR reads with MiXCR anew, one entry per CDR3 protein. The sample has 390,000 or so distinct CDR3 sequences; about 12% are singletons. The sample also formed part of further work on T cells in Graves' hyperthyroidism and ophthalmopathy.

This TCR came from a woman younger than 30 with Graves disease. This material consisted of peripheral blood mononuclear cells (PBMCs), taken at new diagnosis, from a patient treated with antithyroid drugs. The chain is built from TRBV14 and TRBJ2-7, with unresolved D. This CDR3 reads CASSQTPAGSYEQYV. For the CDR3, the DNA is TGTGCCAGCAGCCAAACACCGGCAGGCTCCTACGAGCAGTACGTC.